This entry features one T cell receptor (beta chain) sequence. The data belong to a study of OX40 agonist ivuxolimab in advanced cancers. V dropped 1 base and J dropped 3; count of bases not matched to a gene: 16. The CDR3 consists of 19 residues. In germline, CDR1 is SGHRS, CDR2 YFSETQ. The assay was immunoSEQ multiplex PCR, and TCRdb's table has in-frame clones only and misses some. This repertoire shows tens of thousands of clones, more than 80% found once; its top ten account for about a tenth. The specimen was CD4+ or CD8+ T cells sorted from blood, collected in a trial of the OX40 agonist ivuxolimab. The TCR originated in an adult with an advanced solid tumor such as melanoma, head and neck, liver or kidney cancer. V is TRBV5-1 and J is TRBJ2-3, with TRBD1 identical over 8 bases. CDR3 sequence (DNA): TGCGCCAGCAGCTTGAATGGGTTAAACCAGGGGGCGCGGACAGATACGCAGTATTTT. Amino acids: CASSLNGLNQGARTDTQYF.